The clone carrying this T cell receptor beta chain was counted a few times. Trimming removed 3 bases from V and 6 bases from J; junction bases left unmatched: 14. There are 16 residues in the CDR3. Germline CDR1 LGHDT, CDR2 YNNKEL (reference sequence). The data derive from a study of identical twins. One entry per CDR3 protein results from TCRdb running MiXCR on the 5' RACE reads. The sample includes hundreds of thousands of distinct CDR3 sequences, roughly an eighth of them seen just once. These data were also reused for a study on yellow fever vaccine responses in identical twins.

V is TRBV3-1 and J is TRBJ2-7; 7 positions match TRBD1. This receptor was taken from a woman in her late teens or twenties in good health. Specimen: PBMCs. The CDR3 sequence: CASSHLSGTVPSEQYF. CDR3 nucleotides: TGTGCCAGCAGCCATCTATCAGGGACAGTACCCTCCGAGCAGTACTTC.